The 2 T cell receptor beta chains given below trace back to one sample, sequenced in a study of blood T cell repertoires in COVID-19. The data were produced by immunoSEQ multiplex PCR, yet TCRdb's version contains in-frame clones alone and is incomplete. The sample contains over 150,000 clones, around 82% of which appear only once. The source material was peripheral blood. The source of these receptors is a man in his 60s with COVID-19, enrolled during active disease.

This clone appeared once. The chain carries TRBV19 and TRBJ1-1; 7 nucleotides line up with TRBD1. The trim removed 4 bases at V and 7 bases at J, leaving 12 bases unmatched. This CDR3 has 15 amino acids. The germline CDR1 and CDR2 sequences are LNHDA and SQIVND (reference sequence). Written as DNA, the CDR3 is TGTGCCAGTAGTAAATTACAGGGGTATGGGCATGAAGCTTTCTTT. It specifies CASSKLQGYGHEAFF.

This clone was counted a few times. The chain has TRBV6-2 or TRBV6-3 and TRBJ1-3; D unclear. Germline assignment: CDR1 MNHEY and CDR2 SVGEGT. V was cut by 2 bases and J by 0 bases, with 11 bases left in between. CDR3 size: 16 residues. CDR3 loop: CASSYPPGGSGNTIYF. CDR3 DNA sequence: TGTGCCAGCAGTTACCCCCCTGGAGGCTCTGGAAACACCATATATTTT.